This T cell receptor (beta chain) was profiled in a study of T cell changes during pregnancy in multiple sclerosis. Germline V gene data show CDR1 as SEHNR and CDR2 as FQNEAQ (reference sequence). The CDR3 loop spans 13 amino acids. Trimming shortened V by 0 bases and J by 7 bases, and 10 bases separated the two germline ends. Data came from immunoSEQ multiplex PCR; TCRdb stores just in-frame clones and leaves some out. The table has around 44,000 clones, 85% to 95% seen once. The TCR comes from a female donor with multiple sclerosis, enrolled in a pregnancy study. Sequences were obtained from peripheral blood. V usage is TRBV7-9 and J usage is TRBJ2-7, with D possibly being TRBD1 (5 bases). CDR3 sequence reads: CASSLAKGWEQYF. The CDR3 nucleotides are TGTGCCAGCAGCTTAGCGAAGGGGTGGGAGCAGTACTTC.